One and the same sample provided the 9 T cell receptor beta chains below, sequenced in a study of cytomegalovirus exposure and HLA in healthy donors. Sequencing was performed with immunoSEQ multiplex PCR; in TCRdb, only in-frame clones are kept and a portion is missing. This table holds around 120,000 clones, approximately 88% found once. Sequenced input: PBMCs. These receptors were collected from a young man in good health and CMV-seronegative.

The V call is TRBV13, the J call TRBJ1-2; TRBD1 matches 8 bases. This CDR3 is built from 12 residues. Trimming took 5 bases from V and 7 from J; bases not matched to a gene: 3. Looked up from germline, CDR1 is PRHDT and CDR2 is FYEKMQ (reference sequence). The CDR3 DNA follows: TGTGCCAGCAGCCTACAGGGGGTTGGCTACACCTTC. Residues: CASSLQGVGYTF.

The rearrangement uses TRBV7-9 and TRBJ2-5; the D gene is possibly TRBD1 (7 bases). CDR3 length: 16 residues. CDR1 and CDR2 (germline): SEHNR, FQNEAQ (reference sequence). The ends were cut back, 3 bases at V and 4 bases at J, with 18 bases in the middle. As DNA, the CDR3 is TGTGCCAGCAGCTTCAGGGGGGACACCATAGGAGAGACCCAGTACTTC. This codes for CASSFRGDTIGETQYF.

This sequence joins TRBV28 and TRBJ1-5; TRBD1 matches at 7 bases. J lost 4 bases, V lost 4 bases, and 13 bases had no gene match. Germline loops: CDR1 MDHEN, CDR2 SYDVKM. The CDR3 runs 17 residues. This CDR3 reads CASSSSGGPEGNQPQHF. As DNA, the CDR3 is TGTGCCAGCAGTTCCTCAGGGGGACCCGAGGGGAATCAGCCCCAGCATTTT.

Turning to this clone: The junction and the germline gene differ at one end; a read error may be behind it. The chain joins TRBV5-1 to TRBJ2-5; D call uncertain. Germline V gene sequence: CDR1 SGHRS, CDR2 YFSETQ. This CDR3 spans 11 amino acids. The CDR3 loop reads CASSQKEAQYF. CDR3 DNA sequence: TGCGCCAGCAGCCAAAAAGAGGCCCAGTACTTC. Full variable domain (rest looked up from reference TRBV5-1 and TRBJ2-5): KAGVTQTPRYLIKTRGQQVTLSCSPISGHRSVSWYQQTPGQGLQFLFEYFSETQRNKGNFPGRFSGRQFSNSRSEMNVSTLELGDSALYLCASSQKEAQYFGPGTRLLVL.

The chain has TRBV19 and TRBJ2-7; 10 bases match TRBD2. With 4 bases clipped from V and 0 bases from J, the junction kept 9 bases outside the gene matches. CDR3 length: 17 residues. Germline CDR1 and CDR2: LNHDA and SQIVND (reference sequence). The CDR3 DNA follows: TGTGCCAGTAGTAGCGGGGGAGCGGGAGGGCTCTCCTACGAGCAGTACTTC. It specifies CASSSGGAGGLSYEQYF. The full variable domain, its missing parts supplied by reference TRBV19 and TRBJ2-7, is DGGITQSPKYLFRKEGQNVTLSCEQNLNHDAMYWYRQDPGQGLRLIYYSQIVNDFQKGDIAEGYSVSREKKESFPLTVTSAQKNPTAFYLCASSSGGAGGLSYEQYFGPGTRLTVT.

Notes on this clone: The same CDR3 also results from other DNA sequences found in this sample. The J gene is TRBJ2-1, the V gene TRBV29-1; perhaps TRBD1 as D (5 bases). This CDR3 is built from 12 residues. Trimming shortened V by 6 bases and J by 3 bases, and 9 bases separated the two germline ends. Germline loops: CDR1 SQVTM, CDR2 ANQGSEA. For the CDR3, the DNA is TGCAGCGTCGGAACAGGCTACAATGAGCAGTTCTTC. Encoded protein: CSVGTGYNEQFF.

The V gene is TRBV14, the J gene TRBJ2-1, with TRBD2 identical over 9 bases. The CDR3 is made up of 15 amino acids. V lost 0 bases, J lost 9 bases, and 6 bases stayed unmatched. The germline V gene has CDR1 SGHDN and CDR2 FVKESK. The CDR3 is CASSQELAGVGEQFF. In nucleotides, the CDR3 is TGTGCCAGCAGCCAAGAGTTAGCGGGAGTAGGTGAGCAGTTCTTC.

This clone has just one count. The V call is TRBV5-1, the J call TRBJ1-2; tentative D call: TRBD1 (6 bases). The CDR3 consists of 14 residues. Trimming took off 0 bases at V and 2 bases at J, with 8 bases between the two ends. Germline loops: CDR1 SGHRS, CDR2 YFSETQ. CDR3 coding DNA: TGCGCCAGCAGCTTGGAACAGGGAAACTATGGCTACACCTTC. It is translated as CASSLEQGNYGYTF.

This sequence joins TRBV29-1 and TRBJ1-2; D remains ambiguous. V was shortened by 1 base and J by 4 bases, with 22 bases between the two germline ends. Germline V lookup: CDR1 SQVTM, CDR2 ANQGSEA. The CDR3 length is 17 residues. The CDR3 nucleotides are TGCAGCGTTGAAGTACAAAGTCCGGCGGCGGAAACCTATGGCTACACCTTC. It codes for CSVEVQSPAAETYGYTF. The whole variable domain, filled in from reference TRBV29-1 and TRBJ1-2, reads SAVISQKPSRDICQRGTSLTIQCQVDSQVTMMFWYRQQPGQSLTLIATANQGSEATYESGFVIDKFPISRPNLTFSTLTVSNMSPEDSSIYLCSVEVQSPAAETYGYTFGSGTRLTVV.